This T cell receptor (beta chain) derives from a study of blood T cell repertoires in COVID-19. TCRdb's table, derived via immunoSEQ multiplex PCR, lists solely in-frame clones and lacks some. Of about 380,000 clones listed, 85% were seen once; the top ten hold about 3.6%. The CDR3 sequence is 12 residues long. The germline V gene encodes CDR1 MNHEY and CDR2 SMNVEV (reference sequence). The V and J ends lost 3 bases and 6 bases respectively, with 7 bases between them. The rearrangement uses TRBV27 and TRBJ2-3; D perhaps matches TRBD1 (6 bases). Sample: peripheral blood. The sequence derives from a woman aged 18-29 years with acute or convalescent COVID-19. The CDR3 region is CASSFRGDTQYF. In nucleotides, the CDR3 is TGTGCCAGCAGTTTTAGGGGGGATACGCAGTATTTT.